This T cell receptor (beta chain) was recorded in a study of blood T cell repertoires in COVID-19. Across the whole study: COVID-19 samples collected from the United States, Italy and Spain covered acute and convalescent phases.

Those enrolled in Seattle joined during active infection and were followed longitudinally afterward. This CDR3 has 16 residues. Germline loops: CDR1 LGHNA, CDR2 YSLEER. V gave up 1 base and J gave up 2 bases; unmatched junction bases: 6. Sequencing was performed with immunoSEQ multiplex PCR; in TCRdb, only in-frame clones are kept and a portion is missing. In the table there are 120,000 to 150,000 clones, roughly 88% of which are singletons. The receptor's source is an older woman with COVID-19, enrolled during active disease. The rearrangement uses TRBV4-3 and TRBJ2-7, with 9 bases aligning to TRBD1. The sequencing sample was made of peripheral blood. As DNA, the CDR3 is TGCGCCAGCAGCCAAGGGTCCGGGACAGGGCCCTACGAGCAGTACTTC. The encoded protein is CASSQGSGTGPYEQYF.